These 20 T cell receptor beta chains came from one sample sequenced in a study of T cells after yellow fever vaccination. A single record per CDR3 protein comes from TCRdb applying MiXCR to the 5' RACE reads. The sample includes approximately 300,000 distinct CDR3 sequences, 6.8% of them seen just once. Sample: PBMCs, taken 35 to 50 days after the first yellow fever vaccination. Receptors were obtained from a man aged 18 to 29 who received the YFV17D yellow fever vaccine.

This clonotype was seen a handful of times. The rearrangement joins TRBV7-9 to TRBJ2-2; D is perhaps TRBD2 (6 bases). Germline-derived CDR1 and CDR2 are SEHNR and FQNEAQ (reference sequence). V lost 4 bases and J lost 7, with 10 bases in between. The CDR3 has 13 amino acids. This CDR3 reads CASSSPGSGELFF. The CDR3 DNA is TGTGCCAGCAGCTCCCCCGGGAGCGGGGAGCTGTTTTTT. Supplemented by reference TRBV7-9 and TRBJ2-2, the full variable domain reads DTGVSQNPRHKITKRGQNVTFRCDPISEHNRLYWYRQTLGQGPEFLTYFQNEAQLEKSRLLSDRFSAERPKGSFSTLEIQRTEQGDSAMYLCASSSPGSGELFFGEGSRLTVL.

This clonotype was observed a few times. The rearrangement joins TRBV6-5 to TRBJ1-2; 7 bases agree with TRBD1. Germline V gives CDR1 MNHEY, CDR2 SVGAGI. This CDR3 comprises 16 residues. V trimming: 0 bases; J trimming: 7 bases; junction bases outside the gene matches: 11. CDR3 protein: CASSYSIGGGRGGYTF. CDR3 nucleotides: TGTGCCAGCAGTTACTCGATCGGAGGGGGCAGGGGTGGCTACACCTTC.

This clonotype was recorded a few times. V is TRBV9 and J is TRBJ1-2, with 9 bases matching TRBD1. This CDR3 contains 14 residues. The ends lost 2 bases at V and 2 bases at J; junction bases unmatched: 1. Germline CDR1 and CDR2: SGDLS and YYNGEE. The CDR3 region is CASSVGTGNYGYTF. DNA for the CDR3: TGTGCCAGCAGCGTCGGGACAGGGAACTATGGCTACACCTTC.

The J gene is TRBJ2-3, the V gene TRBV18; no firm D call. The CDR3 runs to 11 residues. Germline assignment: CDR1 KGHSH and CDR2 LQKENI. V shed 8 bases and J shed 0 bases, with 3 bases lying between them. CDR3 amino acids: CASQSTDTQYF. The CDR3 nucleotides read TGTGCCAGCCAAAGCACAGATACGCAGTATTTT.

This clonotype was seen a few times. This rearrangement joins TRBV11-2 to TRBJ2-3, with D uncertain. Germline loops: CDR1 SGHAT, CDR2 FQNNGV. V was clipped by 3 bases and J by 5 bases, with 9 bases between them. This CDR3 region has 13 residues. As DNA, the CDR3 is TGTGCCAGCAGCTTCGTGCTACGAGATACGCAGTATTTT. This translates into CASSFVLRDTQYF.

This clonotype has at least ten counts. This chain connects TRBV6-1 to TRBJ2-3, with 11 bases identical to TRBD2. CDR1 MNHNS and CDR2 SASEGT come from the germline V gene. This CDR3 region has 14 residues. The junction had 5 bases not matched to a gene; V was cut back by 6 bases and J by 6 bases. In nucleotides, the CDR3 is TGTGCCAGCAGCGTAGCGGGGGGGCAGGATACGCAGTATTTT. Its protein product is CASSVAGGQDTQYF.

The V and J genes are TRBV7-9 and TRBJ1-6; TRBD1 matches 7 bases. After removal of 5 bases from V and 5 bases from J, the junction contained 9 bases not matched to a gene. CDR1 SEHNR and CDR2 FQNEAQ come from the germline V gene (reference sequence). The CDR3 has 16 residues. Here the CDR3 DNA reads TGTGCCAGCAGCAGAGCCGGGACAGCTGATAATTCACCCCTCCACTTT. Its translation is CASSRAGTADNSPLHF.

This clonotype occurred many times. CDR3 in DNA: TGTGCCAGCAGCAAAGGGAGGGAGACCCAGTACTTC. It codes for CASSKGRETQYF. This sequence joins TRBV12-3 or TRBV12-4 and TRBJ2-5, with D perhaps matching TRBD2 (6 bases). CDR3 size: 12 residues. The V end was cut by 6 bases, the J end by 5 bases, with 10 bases between.

V usage is TRBV5-1 and J usage is TRBJ1-1, with D possibly TRBD1 on 5 matching bases. The CDR3 contains 13 residues. V shed 3 bases and J shed 4 bases, with 10 bases lying between them. The germline V gene has CDR1 SGHRS and CDR2 YFSETQ. For the CDR3, the DNA is TGCGCCAGCAGCTGGGGACTTAGCACTGAAGCTTTCTTT. It encodes CASSWGLSTEAFF.

There are a few counts of this clonotype. The chain joins TRBV15 to TRBJ1-5; perhaps TRBD1 as D (6 bases). CDR3 length: 17 amino acids. Germline lookup yields CDR1 LNHNV and CDR2 YYDKDF (reference sequence). V dropped 1 base and J dropped 4 bases, with 17 bases sitting between them. The CDR3 sequence is CATSRVRPTGPNQPQHF. CDR3 coding DNA: TGTGCCACCAGCAGAGTTAGACCGACAGGCCCTAATCAGCCCCAGCATTTT.

This clonotype was counted only a few times. V is TRBV29-1 and J is TRBJ2-7, with D possibly matching TRBD1 (6 bases). V dropped 0 bases and J dropped 4 bases, with 13 bases sitting between them. Germline V gene sequence: CDR1 SQVTM, CDR2 ANQGSEA. This CDR3 has 14 amino acids. CDR3 protein: CSVEDSDSTYEQYF. The DNA for the CDR3 is TGCAGCGTTGAAGATTCGGACAGCACGTACGAGCAGTACTTC.

The table lists this clonotype with many counts. The chain uses TRBV11-2 and TRBJ1-1; 12 nucleotides agree with TRBD1. The CDR3 has 18 amino acids. With 5 bases clipped from V and 4 bases from J, the junction kept 14 bases outside the gene matches. In germline, CDR1 is SGHAT, CDR2 FQNNGV. CDR3 region: CASSLNRDRGQSGTEAFF. The CDR3 DNA reads as TGTGCCAGCAGCCTAAACCGGGACAGGGGGCAATCAGGCACTGAAGCTTTCTTT.

This clonotype was found many times. The CDR3 loop reads CAWTNRGAYEQYF. The CDR3 nucleotides are TGTGCCTGGACTAACAGGGGAGCCTACGAGCAGTACTTC. The genes are TRBV30 and TRBJ2-7, with 7 positions matching TRBD1. CDR3 length: 13 residues. Losses at the gene ends were 4 bases for V and 2 bases for J; bases not matched to a gene: 5. CDR1 is GTSNPN, CDR2 SVGIG, per germline (reference sequence).

On this clonotype itself: At one of its ends the junction is not consistent with the germline gene, which may arise from a read error. The gene calls are TRBV7-7 and TRBJ2-5; 11 positions match TRBD1. Germline loops: CDR1 SSHAT, CDR2 FNYEAQ (reference sequence). The CDR3 runs to 16 residues. The CDR3 DNA sequence: TGTGCTAGCAGCTTAGACCGGACAGGGGGCCTGGAGACCCAGTACTTC. It yields the protein CASSLDRTGGLETQYF.

This clonotype occurred a few times. The chain couples TRBV14 to TRBJ1-1, with D possibly matching TRBD1 (6 bases). The CDR3 contains 12 residues. The V gene's germline CDR1 is SGHDN and CDR2 FVKESK. V was clipped by 2 bases and J by 10 bases, with 11 bases between them. The CDR3 nucleotides read TGTGCCAGCAGCCAATACAGGGATGGAGCTTTCTTT. Translated: CASSQYRDGAFF.

This chain connects TRBV3-1 to TRBJ2-2; maybe TRBD2 (5 bases). Between the trimmed V and J ends, which lost 7 bases and 5 bases, there was a span of 11 bases. The CDR3 spans 13 residues. Germline-derived CDR1 and CDR2 are LGHDT and YNNKEL (reference sequence). The DNA of the CDR3 is TGTGCCAGCAACCGGGATGGGACCGGGGAGCTGTTTTTT. Translation: CASNRDGTGELFF.

This clonotype appeared once. This chain joins TRBV5-6 and TRBJ1-6; D ambiguous. This CDR3 spans 13 amino acids. V lost 2 bases to trimming and J lost 7 bases, with 7 bases between them. Germline lookup yields CDR1 SGHDT and CDR2 YYEEEE. CDR3: CASSFYGNSPLHF. DNA of the CDR3: TGTGCCAGCAGCTTCTACGGAAATTCACCCCTCCACTTT.

The J gene is TRBJ2-2, the V gene TRBV7-9, with D hard to call. The germline CDR1 and CDR2 sequences are SEHNR and FQNEAQ (reference sequence). V lost 5 bases to trimming and J lost 5 bases, with 15 bases between them. CDR3 length: 15 residues. The CDR3: CASSPIYLPTGELFF. In DNA form, the CDR3 reads TGTGCCAGCAGCCCAATATACCTCCCGACCGGGGAGCTGTTTTTT.

CDR3 nucleotide sequence: TGTGCCACCAGCAGAGCAGGGACAGGGCCCTACGAGCAGTACGTC. Its protein product is CATSRAGTGPYEQYV. The chain links TRBV15 to TRBJ2-7; 9 positions match TRBD1. Germline V CDR1 and CDR2: LNHNV, YYDKDF (reference sequence). The CDR3 is 15 amino acids. With 1 base clipped from V and 2 bases from J, the junction kept 3 bases outside the gene matches.

This clonotype showed up many times. V and J are TRBV12-3 or TRBV12-4 and TRBJ1-5; no definite D call. Trimming removed 8 bases from V and 6 bases from J, with 14 bases in between. This CDR3 comprises 13 residues. CDR3 sequence reads: CASARERGQPQHF. The CDR3 coding sequence is TGTGCCAGCGCAAGAGAGCGGGGTCAGCCCCAGCATTTT.